This is a list of T cell receptor beta chains from one sample in a study of blood T cell repertoires in COVID-19. Profiling relied on immunoSEQ multiplex PCR, and the TCRdb table lists in-frame clones only, not all of them. Of approximately 200,000 clones in the sample, 85% to 90% were seen once. The specimen sequenced was peripheral blood. These receptors were obtained from a woman under 40 with active or convalescent COVID-19. Each CDR3 is given with its conserved first and last residue. D genes are given only for firm matches. Size tells how often a clone was seen (once, few, many) or the class of an expanded clone, and some rows leave it out.

cdr3_aa: CASSPDDRGIGYTF
cdr3_nt: TGCGCCAGCAGCCCTGACGACAGGGGAATTGGCTACACCTTC
v_call: TRBV4-1
d_call: TRBD1
j_call: TRBJ1-2
clone_size: few

cdr3_aa: CASSPPARGSNTGELFF
cdr3_nt: TGTGCCAGCAGCCCCCCTGCTCGCGGGAGCAACACCGGGGAGCTGTTTTTT
v_call: TRBV4-2
d_call: TRBD2
j_call: TRBJ2-2
clone_size: once

cdr3_aa: CASSPLTSGSPYEQYF
cdr3_nt: TGTGCCAGCAGCCCCCTGACTAGCGGGAGTCCCTACGAGCAGTACTTC
v_call: TRBV16
d_call: TRBD2
j_call: TRBJ2-7
clone_size: NA

cdr3_aa: CSVILIAGAGTQYF
cdr3_nt: TGCAGCGTTATACTTATAGCGGGAGCGGGGACCCAGTACTTC
v_call: TRBV29-1
d_call: TRBD2
j_call: TRBJ2-5
clone_size: NA

cdr3_aa: CASSQVPAGTNEKLFF
cdr3_nt: TGTGCCAGCAGCCAAGTCCCGGCAGGGACTAATGAAAAACTGTTTTTT
v_call: TRBV3-1/TRBV3-2
d_call: NA
j_call: TRBJ1-4
clone_size: NA

cdr3_aa: CASSYGGQFNEQFF
cdr3_nt: TGTGCCAGCAGTTACGGGGGACAGTTCAATGAGCAGTTCTTC
v_call: TRBV6-6
d_call: TRBD1
j_call: TRBJ2-1
clone_size: NA

cdr3_aa: CASSLLASSGSGDTQYF
cdr3_nt: TGTGCCAGCAGTTTGCTGGCTAGTAGCGGGAGCGGAGATACGCAGTATTTT
v_call: TRBV28
d_call: TRBD2
j_call: TRBJ2-3
clone_size: NA

cdr3_aa: CASKGVPDTQYF
cdr3_nt: TGTGCCAGCAAGGGGGTTCCGGATACGCAGTATTTT
v_call: TRBV21-1
d_call: NA
j_call: TRBJ2-3
clone_size: NA

cdr3_aa: CASSLGSGGLDTQYF
cdr3_nt: TGTGCCAGCAGCTTAGGTAGCGGGGGGTTAGATACGCAGTATTTT
v_call: TRBV13
d_call: TRBD2
j_call: TRBJ2-3
clone_size: NA

cdr3_aa: CASNAGRAEETQYF
cdr3_nt: TGTGCCAGCAACGCCGGGAGGGCAGAAGAGACCCAGTACTTC
v_call: TRBV2
d_call: TRBD2
j_call: TRBJ2-5
clone_size: once

cdr3_aa: CASSPSQGTIYGYTF
cdr3_nt: TGCGCCAGCAGCCCCTCCCAGGGGACAATCTATGGCTACACCTTC
v_call: TRBV4-1
d_call: NA
j_call: TRBJ1-2
clone_size: NA

cdr3_aa: CASSDAGTSGGAEDNEQFF
cdr3_nt: TGTGCCAGCAGTGACGCGGGGACTAGCGGGGGGGCGGAGGACAATGAGCAGTTCTTC
v_call: TRBV2
d_call: TRBD2
j_call: TRBJ2-1
clone_size: NA

cdr3_aa: CASSPDSTYEQYF
cdr3_nt: TGTGCCAGCAGCCCGGACTCTACCTACGAGCAGTACTTC
v_call: TRBV3-1/TRBV3-2
d_call: NA
j_call: TRBJ2-7
clone_size: NA

cdr3_aa: CASSPTGGLFTEAFF
cdr3_nt: TGTGCCAGCTCACCAACAGGGGGCTTGTTCACTGAAGCTTTCTTT
v_call: TRBV18
d_call: TRBD1
j_call: TRBJ1-1
clone_size: few

cdr3_aa: CASRPGPEGTYEQYF
cdr3_nt: TGTGCCAGCAGGCCCGGGCCGGAGGGGACCTACGAGCAGTACTTC
v_call: TRBV6-6
d_call: NA
j_call: TRBJ2-7
clone_size: few

cdr3_aa: CASSPGTGDTEAFF
cdr3_nt: TGTGCCAGCTCACCGGGGACAGGAGACACTGAAGCTTTCTTT
v_call: TRBV18
d_call: TRBD1
j_call: TRBJ1-1
clone_size: NA

cdr3_aa: CASSLARTVNTEAFF
cdr3_nt: TGCGCCAGCAGCTTGGCCCGGACAGTGAACACTGAAGCTTTCTTT
v_call: TRBV5-1
d_call: NA
j_call: TRBJ1-1
clone_size: NA

cdr3_aa: CASRTGVQETQYF
cdr3_nt: TGTGCCAGTAGAACAGGGGTTCAAGAGACCCAGTACTTC
v_call: TRBV19
d_call: TRBD1
j_call: TRBJ2-5
clone_size: NA

cdr3_aa: CATSDAGTNEQFF
cdr3_nt: TGTGCCACCAGTGACGCAGGGACTAACGAGCAGTTCTTC
v_call: TRBV24-1
d_call: TRBD2
j_call: TRBJ2-1
clone_size: NA

cdr3_aa: CASSLARQVTVEGYTF
cdr3_nt: TGTGCCAGCAGCTTAGCCCGACAGGTTACCGTCGAAGGCTACACCTTC
v_call: TRBV7-9
d_call: NA
j_call: TRBJ1-2
clone_size: NA

cdr3_aa: CASSSGFDTDTF
cdr3_nt: TGTGCCAGCAGTTCAGGGTTTGATACGGACACCTTC
v_call: TRBV12-3/TRBV12-4
d_call: NA
j_call: TRBJ1-2
clone_size: NA

cdr3_aa: CASSPTVIPEAFF
cdr3_nt: TGTGCCAGCAGCCCCACAGTCATCCCTGAAGCTTTCTTT
v_call: TRBV9
d_call: NA
j_call: TRBJ1-1
clone_size: NA

cdr3_aa: CASSQDGAGGPLDTQYF
cdr3_nt: TGCGCCAGCAGCCAAGATGGGGCGGGAGGGCCATTAGATACGCAGTATTTT
v_call: TRBV4-1
d_call: TRBD2
j_call: TRBJ2-3
clone_size: once

cdr3_aa: CASSLRPVSRETQYF
cdr3_nt: TGTGCCAGCAGCTTAAGGCCTGTTTCGCGGGAGACCCAGTACTTC
v_call: TRBV11-3
d_call: NA
j_call: TRBJ2-5
clone_size: NA

cdr3_aa: CASRTGTGDTEAFF
cdr3_nt: TGTGCCAGCAGAACAGGGACAGGGGACACTGAAGCTTTCTTT
v_call: TRBV9
d_call: TRBD1
j_call: TRBJ1-1
clone_size: NA

cdr3_aa: CASSKRGVKVTGTAIYGYTF
cdr3_nt: TGTGCCAGCAGCAAACGTGGGGTCAAGGTTACAGGGACGGCTATCTATGGCTACACCTTC
v_call: TRBV21-1
d_call: NA
j_call: TRBJ1-2
clone_size: NA

cdr3_aa: CASSFTGGQETQYF
cdr3_nt: TGTGCCAGCAGCTTTACAGGGGGACAAGAGACCCAGTACTTC
v_call: TRBV11-3
d_call: TRBD1
j_call: TRBJ2-5
clone_size: NA

cdr3_aa: CASSQGWTGRNNNEQFF
cdr3_nt: TGTGCCAGCAGCCAAGGCTGGACAGGGAGGAACAACAATGAGCAGTTCTTC
v_call: TRBV14
d_call: TRBD1
j_call: TRBJ2-1
clone_size: NA

cdr3_aa: CASSTGQENYGYTF
cdr3_nt: TGCGCCAGCAGTACGGGACAGGAAAACTATGGCTACACCTTC
v_call: TRBV5-1
d_call: TRBD1
j_call: TRBJ1-2
clone_size: NA

cdr3_aa: CASSMLGQGKNTEAFF
cdr3_nt: TGTGCCAGTAGTATGCTCGGACAGGGGAAGAACACTGAAGCTTTCTTT
v_call: TRBV19
d_call: TRBD1
j_call: TRBJ1-1
clone_size: NA

cdr3_aa: CASSQGGENYGYTF
cdr3_nt: TGTGCCAGCAGCCAGGGCGGCGAGAACTATGGCTACACCTTC
v_call: TRBV2
d_call: NA
j_call: TRBJ1-2
clone_size: NA

cdr3_aa: CASNQGQGPYNEQFF
cdr3_nt: TGTGCCAGCAATCAGGGACAGGGACCCTACAATGAGCAGTTCTTC
v_call: TRBV27
d_call: TRBD1
j_call: TRBJ2-1
clone_size: NA

cdr3_aa: CASSPRQRGGTDTQYF
cdr3_nt: TGTGCCAGCAGCCCGAGGCAGCGGGGGGGCACAGATACGCAGTATTTT
v_call: TRBV7-8
d_call: TRBD2
j_call: TRBJ2-3
clone_size: once

cdr3_aa: CASSLAGGNNEQFF
cdr3_nt: TGTGCCAGCAGCCTAGCGGGGGGAAATAATGAGCAGTTCTTC
v_call: TRBV6-4
d_call: TRBD2
j_call: TRBJ2-1
clone_size: NA

cdr3_aa: CASRGFQMNTEAFF
cdr3_nt: TGTGCCAGCAGGGGCTTCCAGATGAACACTGAAGCTTTCTTT
v_call: TRBV3-1/TRBV3-2
d_call: NA
j_call: TRBJ1-1
clone_size: NA

cdr3_aa: CAISERTGGSPLHF
cdr3_nt: TGTGCCATCAGTGAAAGGACAGGGGGCTCTCCCCTCCACTTT
v_call: TRBV10-3
d_call: TRBD1
j_call: TRBJ1-6
clone_size: NA

cdr3_aa: CASSLVGRGSTEAFF
cdr3_nt: TGTGCCAGCAGCTTGGTTGGCAGGGGGTCTACTGAAGCTTTCTTT
v_call: TRBV5-4
d_call: TRBD1
j_call: TRBJ1-1
clone_size: NA

cdr3_aa: CASSSRLAGAYNEQFF
cdr3_nt: TGCGCCAGCAGCTCGCGACTAGCGGGGGCCTACAATGAGCAGTTCTTC
v_call: TRBV5-1
d_call: TRBD2
j_call: TRBJ2-1
clone_size: NA

cdr3_aa: CASTQGRGGTYEQYF
cdr3_nt: TGTGCCAGCACCCAGGGCCGGGGAGGGACCTACGAGCAGTACTTC
v_call: TRBV6-5
d_call: TRBD2
j_call: TRBJ2-7
clone_size: NA